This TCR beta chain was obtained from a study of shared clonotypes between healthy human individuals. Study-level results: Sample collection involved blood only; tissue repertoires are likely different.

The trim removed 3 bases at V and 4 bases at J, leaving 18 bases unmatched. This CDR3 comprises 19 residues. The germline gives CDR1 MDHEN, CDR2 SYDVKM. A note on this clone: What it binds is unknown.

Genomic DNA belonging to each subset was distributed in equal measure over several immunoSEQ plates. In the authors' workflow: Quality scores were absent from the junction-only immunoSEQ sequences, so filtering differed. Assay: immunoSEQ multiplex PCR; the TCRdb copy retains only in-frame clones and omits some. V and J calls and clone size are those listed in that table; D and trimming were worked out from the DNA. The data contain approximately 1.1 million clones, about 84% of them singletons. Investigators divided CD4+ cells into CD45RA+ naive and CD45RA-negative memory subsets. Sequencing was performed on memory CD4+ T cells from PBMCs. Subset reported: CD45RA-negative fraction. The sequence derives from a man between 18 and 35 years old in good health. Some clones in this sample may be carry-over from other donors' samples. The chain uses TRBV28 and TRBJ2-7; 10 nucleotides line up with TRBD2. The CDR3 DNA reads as TGTGCCAGCAGTTTGCTGACGGCTTCTAGCGGGAGAGTGCCTTACGAGCAGTACTTC. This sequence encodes CASSLLTASSGRVPYEQYF.